These 7 T cell receptor beta chains originate from one sample sequenced in a study of graft-versus-host responses after intestinal transplantation. These receptors' antigens are unknown. Measured with immunoSEQ multiplex PCR; TCRdb has only the in-frame clones, and not every one. The top ten clones hold roughly 0.3% of a sample with approximately 90,000 clones, about 87% of them seen once. Material: unstimulated CD4+ T cells sorted from spleen or lymph node cells, obtained before transplant. All receptors derive from a human donor who was the organ donor for an intestinal transplant.

This chain links TRBV28 with TRBJ1-2; TRBD1 matches at 7 bases. V gave up 3 bases and J gave up 6 bases; unmatched junction bases: 10. In germline, CDR1 is MDHEN, CDR2 SYDVKM. CDR3 length: 15 residues. For the CDR3, the DNA is TGTGCCAGCAGTTTGATAGACAGGGAGAGGAATGGCTACACCTTC. Its translation is CASSLIDRERNGYTF.

To note about this clone: This specimen includes other DNA sequences encoding the same CDR3. The rearrangement uses TRBV20-1 and TRBJ2-7; D uncertain. The CDR3 has 11 residues. Germline CDR1 reads DFQATT; CDR2 reads SNEGSKA (reference sequence). V was pared by 6 bases and J by 4 bases, with 10 bases between. In nucleotides, the CDR3 is TGCAGTGCCCCCCGGAGTTACGAGCAGTACTTC. Residues: CSAPRSYEQYF.

V gene TRBV12-5 combines with J gene TRBJ1-1, with 7 nucleotides matching TRBD1. Germline V lookup: CDR1 LGHNT, CDR2 FRNRAP. With V trimmed by 5 bases and J by 0 bases, 6 bases remained unmatched. CDR3 size: 15 residues. The CDR3 protein is CASGRNRGMNTEAFF. The CDR3 DNA reads as TGTGCTAGTGGTCGAAACAGGGGTATGAACACTGAAGCTTTCTTT.

The chain links TRBV5-4 to TRBJ2-1; 8 bases agree with TRBD2. CDR3 size: 16 residues. The V gene's germline CDR1 is SGHNT and CDR2 YYREEE (reference sequence). Trimming took 1 base from V and 2 from J; bases not matched to a gene: 5. The CDR3 is CASSLRLAYAYNEQFF. CDR3 nucleotide sequence: TGTGCCAGCAGCTTGCGACTAGCGTACGCCTACAATGAGCAGTTCTTC.

This chain connects TRBV6-1 to TRBJ2-1; D is perhaps TRBD2 (5 bases). Trimming shortened V by 2 bases and J by 8 bases, and 13 bases separated the two germline ends. CDR3 length: 14 amino acids. CDR1 and CDR2 (germline): MNHNS, SASEGT. The CDR3 coding sequence is TGTGCCAGCAGTGAACCGACGGGGTGGCATGAGCAGTTCTTC. This translates into CASSEPTGWHEQFF.

The chain is built from TRBV5-1 and TRBJ1-2; D gene unclear. Germline values: CDR1 SGHRS, CDR2 YFSETQ. V shed 4 bases and J shed 4 bases, with 14 bases lying between them. The CDR3 length is 14 residues. As DNA, the CDR3 is TGCGCCAGCAGCACTCGACAAGAGGGCTATGGCTACACCTTC. Amino acid sequence: CASSTRQEGYGYTF.

The chain couples TRBV4-3 to TRBJ2-1; no definite D call. This CDR3 contains 13 residues. With 1 base removed from V and 12 bases from J, the gap between germline ends came to 13 bases. Germline V gene lookup returns CDR1 LGHNA and CDR2 YSLEER. The chain's CDR3 is CASSQGNLGMQFF. The CDR3 region has the DNA TGCGCCAGCAGCCAAGGGAATCTAGGTATGCAGTTCTTC.